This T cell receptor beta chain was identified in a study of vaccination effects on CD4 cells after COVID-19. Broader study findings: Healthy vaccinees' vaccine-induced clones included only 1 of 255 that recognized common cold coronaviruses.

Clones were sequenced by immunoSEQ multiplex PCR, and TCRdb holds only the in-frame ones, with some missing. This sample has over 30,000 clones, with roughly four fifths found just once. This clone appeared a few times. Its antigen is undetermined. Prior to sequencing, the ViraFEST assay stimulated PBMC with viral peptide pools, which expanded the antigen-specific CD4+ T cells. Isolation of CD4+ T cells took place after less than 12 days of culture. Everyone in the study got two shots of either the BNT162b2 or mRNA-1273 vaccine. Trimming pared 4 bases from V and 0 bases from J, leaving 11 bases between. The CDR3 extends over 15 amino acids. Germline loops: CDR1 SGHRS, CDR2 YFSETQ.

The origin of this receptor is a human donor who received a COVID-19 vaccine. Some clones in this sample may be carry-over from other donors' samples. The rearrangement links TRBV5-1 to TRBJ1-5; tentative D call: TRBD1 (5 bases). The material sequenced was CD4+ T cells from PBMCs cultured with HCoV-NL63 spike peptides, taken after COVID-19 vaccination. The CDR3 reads CASSPVGDSNQPQHF. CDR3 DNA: TGCGCCAGCAGCCCGGTGGGGGATAGCAATCAGCCCCAGCATTTT. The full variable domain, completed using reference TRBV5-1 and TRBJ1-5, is KAGVTQTPRYLIKTRGQQVTLSCSPISGHRSVSWYQQTPGQGLQFLFEYFSETQRNKGNFPGRFSGRQFSNSRSEMNVSTLELGDSALYLCASSPVGDSNQPQHFGDGTRLSIL.